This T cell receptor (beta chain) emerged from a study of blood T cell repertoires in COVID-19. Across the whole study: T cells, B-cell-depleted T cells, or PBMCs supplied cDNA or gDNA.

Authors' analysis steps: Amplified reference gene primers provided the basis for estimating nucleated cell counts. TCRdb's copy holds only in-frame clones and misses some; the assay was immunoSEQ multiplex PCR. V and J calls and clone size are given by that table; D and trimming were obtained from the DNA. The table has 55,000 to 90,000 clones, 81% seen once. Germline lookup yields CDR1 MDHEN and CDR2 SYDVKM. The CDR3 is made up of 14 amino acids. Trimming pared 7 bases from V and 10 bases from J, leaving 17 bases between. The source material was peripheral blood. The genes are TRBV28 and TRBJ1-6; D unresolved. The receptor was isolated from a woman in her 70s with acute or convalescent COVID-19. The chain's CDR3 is CASTLARGISPLHF. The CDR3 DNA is TGTGCCAGCACTCTAGCCCGGGGAATCTCACCCCTCCACTTT.